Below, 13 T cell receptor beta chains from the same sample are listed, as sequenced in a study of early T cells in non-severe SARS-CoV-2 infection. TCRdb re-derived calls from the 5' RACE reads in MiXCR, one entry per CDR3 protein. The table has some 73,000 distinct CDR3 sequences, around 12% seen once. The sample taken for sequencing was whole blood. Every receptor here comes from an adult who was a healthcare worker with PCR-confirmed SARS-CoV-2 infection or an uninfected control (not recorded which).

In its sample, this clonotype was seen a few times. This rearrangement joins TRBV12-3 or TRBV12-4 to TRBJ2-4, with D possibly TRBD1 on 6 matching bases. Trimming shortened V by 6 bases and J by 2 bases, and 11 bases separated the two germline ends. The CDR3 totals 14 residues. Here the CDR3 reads CASRPDSSKNIQYF. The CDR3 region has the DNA TGTGCCAGCAGACCGGACAGTTCCAAAAACATTCAGTACTTC.

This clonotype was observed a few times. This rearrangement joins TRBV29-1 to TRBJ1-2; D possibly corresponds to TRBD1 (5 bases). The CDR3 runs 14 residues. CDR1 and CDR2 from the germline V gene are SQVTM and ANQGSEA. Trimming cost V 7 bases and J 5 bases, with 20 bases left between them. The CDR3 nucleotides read TGCAGCGCTACCTCCCGGACATTTCATTATGGCTACACCTTC. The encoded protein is CSATSRTFHYGYTF.

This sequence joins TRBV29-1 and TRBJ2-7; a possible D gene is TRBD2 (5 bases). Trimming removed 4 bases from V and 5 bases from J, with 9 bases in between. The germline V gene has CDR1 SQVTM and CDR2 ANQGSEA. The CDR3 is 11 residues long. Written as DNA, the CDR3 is TGCAGCGTTGTGCGGGCGCACGAGCAGTACTTC. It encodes CSVVRAHEQYF.

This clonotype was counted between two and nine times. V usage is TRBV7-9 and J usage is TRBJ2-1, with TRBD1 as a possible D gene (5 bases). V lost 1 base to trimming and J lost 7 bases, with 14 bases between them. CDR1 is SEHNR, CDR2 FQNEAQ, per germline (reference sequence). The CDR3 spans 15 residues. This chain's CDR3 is CASSLGGPTTNEQFF. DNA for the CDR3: TGTGCCAGCAGCTTAGGGGGCCCTACTACAAATGAGCAGTTCTTC.

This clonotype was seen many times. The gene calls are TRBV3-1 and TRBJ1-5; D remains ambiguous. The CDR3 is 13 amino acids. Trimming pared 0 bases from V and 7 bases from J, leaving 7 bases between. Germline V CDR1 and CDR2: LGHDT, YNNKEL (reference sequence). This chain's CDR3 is CASSQDSGQPQHF. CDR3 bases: TGTGCCAGCAGCCAAGATTCGGGGCAGCCCCAGCATTTT.

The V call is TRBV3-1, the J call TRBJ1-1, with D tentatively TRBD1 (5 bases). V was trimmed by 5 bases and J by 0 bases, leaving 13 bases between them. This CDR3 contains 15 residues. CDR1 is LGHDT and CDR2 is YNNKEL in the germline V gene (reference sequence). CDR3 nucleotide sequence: TGTGCCAGCAGCTGGGGGGAAGTCATGAACACTGAAGCTTTCTTT. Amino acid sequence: CASSWGEVMNTEAFF.

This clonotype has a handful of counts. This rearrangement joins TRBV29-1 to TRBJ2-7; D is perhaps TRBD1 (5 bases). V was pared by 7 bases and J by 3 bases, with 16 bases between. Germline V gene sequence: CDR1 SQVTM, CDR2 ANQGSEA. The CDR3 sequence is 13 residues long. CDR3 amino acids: CSGVWGSSYEQYF. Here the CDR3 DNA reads TGCAGCGGTGTTTGGGGCAGTAGCTACGAGCAGTACTTC.

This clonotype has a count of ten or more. The CDR3 DNA sequence: TGTGCCAGCAGCTTACAGTTCACAGATACGCAGTATTTT. Protein product: CASSLQFTDTQYF. This chain links TRBV11-2 with TRBJ2-3; no definite D call. The CDR3 totals 13 residues. Trimming took off 2 bases at V and 2 bases at J, with 5 bases between the two ends. Germline CDR1 reads SGHAT; CDR2 reads FQNNGV.

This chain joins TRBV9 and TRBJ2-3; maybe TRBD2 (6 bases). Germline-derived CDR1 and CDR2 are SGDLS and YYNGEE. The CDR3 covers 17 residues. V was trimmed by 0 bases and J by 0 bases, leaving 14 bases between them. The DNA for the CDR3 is TGTGCCAGCAGCGTAGAAGGCACCGGGAGAAGCACAGATACGCAGTATTTT. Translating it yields CASSVEGTGRSTDTQYF.

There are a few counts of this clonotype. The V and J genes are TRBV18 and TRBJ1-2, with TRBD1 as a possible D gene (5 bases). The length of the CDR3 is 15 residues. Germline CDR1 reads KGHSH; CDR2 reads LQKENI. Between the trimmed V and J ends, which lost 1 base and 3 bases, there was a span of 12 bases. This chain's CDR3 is CASSPLQGRDYGYTF. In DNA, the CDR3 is TGTGCCAGCTCACCACTTCAGGGACGAGACTATGGCTACACCTTC.

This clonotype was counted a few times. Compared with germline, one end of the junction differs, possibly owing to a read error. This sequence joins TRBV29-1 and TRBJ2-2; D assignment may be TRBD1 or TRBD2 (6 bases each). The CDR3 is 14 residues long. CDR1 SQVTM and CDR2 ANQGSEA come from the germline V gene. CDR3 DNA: TGCAGCGTTGAAGATTACAGGGCCGGCGGGGAGCTTTTTTTT. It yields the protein CSVEDYRAGGELFF.

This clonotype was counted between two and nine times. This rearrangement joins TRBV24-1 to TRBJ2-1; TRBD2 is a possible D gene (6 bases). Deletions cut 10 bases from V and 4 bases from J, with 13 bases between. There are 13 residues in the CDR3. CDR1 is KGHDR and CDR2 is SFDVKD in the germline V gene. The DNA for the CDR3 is TGTGCCACATCGATGGCGGGGTACAATGAGCAGTTCTTC. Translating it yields CATSMAGYNEQFF.

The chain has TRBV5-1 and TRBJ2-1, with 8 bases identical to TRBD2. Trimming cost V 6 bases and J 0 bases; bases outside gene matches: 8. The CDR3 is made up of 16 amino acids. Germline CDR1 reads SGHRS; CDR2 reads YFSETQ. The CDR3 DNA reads TGCGCCAGCAAAGCCCTCAGCGGGAGCTCCTACAATGAGCAGTTCTTC. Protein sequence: CASKALSGSSYNEQFF.